This T cell receptor (beta chain) is drawn from a study of OX40 agonist ivuxolimab in advanced cancers. Some clones are missing from TCRdb's copy, which holds only in-frame ones; the method was immunoSEQ multiplex PCR. Altogether 75,000 to 100,000 clones are present, about 90% being singletons, with the ten largest covering over 0.8%. The J segment lost 1 base and the V segment lost 3 bases, leaving 6 bases of the junction unmatched. The germline V gene encodes CDR1 SGHRS and CDR2 YFSETQ. The CDR3 is made up of 16 amino acids. Sequencing was performed on CD4+ or CD8+ T cells sorted from blood, taken in a trial of the OX40 agonist ivuxolimab. The clonotype comes from an adult with an advanced solid tumor such as melanoma, head and neck, liver or kidney cancer. V is TRBV5-1 and J is TRBJ2-3; 9 bases map to TRBD2. CDR3 in amino acids: CASSSAGGGGTDTQYF. The CDR3 nucleotides are TGCGCCAGCAGCTCAGCGGGAGGCGGAGGCACAGATACGCAGTATTTT.